This is a list of T cell receptor beta chains from one sample in a study of human T cells and chemical hapten exposure. TCRdb re-called the RACE reads through MiXCR, storing one row per CDR3 protein. The table shows about 380,000 distinct CDR3 sequences, with approximately 5% occurring only once. Sequenced material: whole blood, taken in connection with sensitization to the hapten diphenylcyclopropenone (DPC). The origin of the receptors is a woman in her fifties or sixties with alopecia areata. Some clones in this sample may be carry-over from other donors' samples. The CDR3 runs from the conserved cysteine through the conserved F or W. Fields, in order: J gene, V gene, CDR3 protein.

j_gene: TRBJ2-3
v_gene: TRBV5-8
CDR3aa: CASSLHRGADTQYF

j_gene: TRBJ1-5
v_gene: TRBV6-6
CDR3aa: CAVWAGGGNQPQHF

j_gene: TRBJ2-7
v_gene: TRBV20-1
CDR3aa: CSLLGVPGEYF

j_gene: TRBJ2-3
v_gene: TRBV12-3/TRBV12-4
CDR3aa: CASSFSGSTDTQYF

j_gene: TRBJ1-1
v_gene: TRBV3-1
CDR3aa: CASSQDYRMNTEAFF

j_gene: TRBJ2-7
v_gene: TRBV27
CDR3aa: CASSSRTSGRPVSYEQYF

j_gene: TRBJ1-2
v_gene: TRBV28
CDR3aa: CASRGQGGGYGYTF

j_gene: TRBJ2-5
v_gene: TRBV5-1
CDR3aa: CASSLAAGGQETQYF

j_gene: TRBJ1-2
v_gene: TRBV21-1
CDR3aa: CASSHRGHNYGYTF

j_gene: TRBJ1-5
v_gene: TRBV30
CDR3aa: CAYETGMSNQPQHF

j_gene: TRBJ2-2
v_gene: TRBV3-1
CDR3aa: CASSHPGLPAGELFF

j_gene: TRBJ2-3
v_gene: TRBV18
CDR3aa: CASCRDSGLDTQYF

j_gene: TRBJ2-2
v_gene: TRBV20-1
CDR3aa: CSARRVSGAANTGELFF

j_gene: TRBJ1-1
v_gene: TRBV7-9
CDR3aa: CASSRGERAFF

j_gene: TRBJ1-3
v_gene: TRBV20-1
CDR3aa: CSARTGGGNTIYF

j_gene: TRBJ2-3
v_gene: TRBV5-1
CDR3aa: CASSGDRARPDTQYF

j_gene: TRBJ1-4
v_gene: TRBV28
CDR3aa: CASSLPTDWSEKLFF

j_gene: TRBJ1-1
v_gene: TRBV5-1
CDR3aa: CASSLSRQMNTEAFF

j_gene: TRBJ1-1
v_gene: TRBV20-1
CDR3aa: CSAIGGGRGTDTEAFF

j_gene: TRBJ2-7
v_gene: TRBV28
CDR3aa: CASSSTSGRAEVQYF

j_gene: TRBJ2-7
v_gene: TRBV6-5
CDR3aa: CASSYGPLSTAYEQYF

j_gene: TRBJ2-3
v_gene: TRBV29-1
CDR3aa: CSVEDGGDTQYF

j_gene: TRBJ2-5
v_gene: TRBV5-1
CDR3aa: CASTQGKETQYF

j_gene: TRBJ2-7
v_gene: TRBV13
CDR3aa: CASLPRGVTEGQYF

j_gene: TRBJ1-5
v_gene: TRBV27
CDR3aa: CASSLYVGDQPQHF

j_gene: TRBJ2-7
v_gene: TRBV27
CDR3aa: CASSSPSWREVHEQYF

j_gene: TRBJ1-5
v_gene: TRBV20-1
CDR3aa: CSAKPGSSGGNQPQHF

j_gene: TRBJ2-7
v_gene: TRBV4-3
CDR3aa: CASSQELQAYEQYF

j_gene: TRBJ2-7
v_gene: TRBV7-7
CDR3aa: CASSATSGGAYEQYF

j_gene: TRBJ2-5
v_gene: TRBV5-1
CDR3aa: CASSPGQEETQYF

j_gene: TRBJ1-1
v_gene: TRBV18
CDR3aa: CASSPEGKFGTEAFF

j_gene: TRBJ2-2
v_gene: TRBV20-1
CDR3aa: CSATSVSTGELFF

j_gene: TRBJ1-1
v_gene: TRBV29-1
CDR3aa: CSVDQEGNTEAFF

j_gene: TRBJ2-2
v_gene: TRBV20-1
CDR3aa: CSATNKLAGVTGELFF